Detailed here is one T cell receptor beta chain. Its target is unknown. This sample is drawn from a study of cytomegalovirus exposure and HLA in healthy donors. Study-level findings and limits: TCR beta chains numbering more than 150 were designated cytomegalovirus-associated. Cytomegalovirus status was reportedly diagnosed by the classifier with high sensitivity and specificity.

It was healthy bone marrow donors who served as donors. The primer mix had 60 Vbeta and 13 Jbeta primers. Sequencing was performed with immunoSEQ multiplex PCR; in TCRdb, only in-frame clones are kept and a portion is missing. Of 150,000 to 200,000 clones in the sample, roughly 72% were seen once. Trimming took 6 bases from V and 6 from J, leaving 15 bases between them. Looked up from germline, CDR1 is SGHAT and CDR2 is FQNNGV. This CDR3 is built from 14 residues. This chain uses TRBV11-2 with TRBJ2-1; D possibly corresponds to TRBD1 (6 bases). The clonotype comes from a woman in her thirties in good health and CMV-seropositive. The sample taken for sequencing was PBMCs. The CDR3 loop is CASRSVGATNEQFF. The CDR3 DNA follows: TGTGCCAGCAGGTCCGTGGGGGCAACCAATGAGCAGTTCTTC. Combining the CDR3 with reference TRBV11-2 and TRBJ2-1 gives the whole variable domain EAGVAQSPRYKIIEKRQSVAFWCNPISGHATLYWYQQILGQGPKLLIQFQNNGVVDDSQLPKDRFSAERLKGVDSTLKIQPAKLEDSAVYLCASRSVGATNEQFFGPGTRLTVL.